This T cell receptor (beta chain) was sequenced for a study of cytotoxic CD8 clonotypes in ibrutinib-treated CLL. Study-level results: The study found clonality rose at ibrutinib response, then fell toward baseline at progression.

A note on this clone: Its antigen is as yet unknown.

Genomic DNA for TCR beta libraries, around 2 micrograms, came from cryopreserved PBMCs. V was shortened by 4 bases and J by 8 bases, with 8 bases between the two germline ends. There are 11 residues in the CDR3. Per germline, CDR1 LNHDA and CDR2 SQIVND (reference sequence). Generated by immunoSEQ multiplex PCR, the TCRdb table keeps only in-frame clones and is missing some. The profile shows 110,000 to 150,000 clones, roughly three quarters of them singletons. Sequenced material: PBMCs, taken after 24 months of ibrutinib treatment. This TCR was recovered from a human donor with chronic lymphocytic leukemia. The rearrangement uses TRBV19 and TRBJ1-2; D unclear. In nucleotides, the CDR3 is TGTGCCAGTAGTAGCTATGGCGGCTACACCTTC. Its protein product is CASSSYGGYTF.